The 30 T cell receptor beta chains in this list originate from one sample, sequenced in a study of T-cell memory formation after mild COVID-19. TCRdb itself ran the 5' RACE reads through MiXCR, one entry per CDR3 protein. The sample contains roughly 380,000 distinct CDR3 sequences, 25% to 30% of which appear only once. The source material was PBMCs or a T cell subset sorted from them (not recorded which). The receptors stem from an adult woman who had mild COVID-19 (a few samples of this study predate the infection). Cell type and time point are not known.

Remarks on this clonotype: A much larger clonotype is one base distant, so this may be a read error. The chain couples TRBV11-2 to TRBJ2-3; D tentatively reads TRBD1 or TRBD2 (5 bases each). Trimming pared 4 bases from V and 6 bases from J, leaving 14 bases between. The germline CDR1 and CDR2 sequences are SGHAT and FQNNGV. CDR3 length: 14 residues. The CDR3, as DNA: TGTGCCAGCAGCTCGTTAGTGGGGGTGGATACGCAGTATTTT. Protein: CASSSLVGVDTQYF.

The V call is TRBV12-3 or TRBV12-4, the J call TRBJ2-1, with TRBD2 matching over 9 bases. This CDR3 is built from 12 residues. With V trimmed by 0 bases and J by 12 bases, 0 bases remained unmatched. The chain's CDR3 is CASSLAGLAQFF. The CDR3 DNA follows: TGTGCCAGCAGTTTAGCGGGACTAGCGCAGTTCTTC.

This clonotype has a handful of counts. The rearrangement uses TRBV30 and TRBJ2-1; 7 bases match TRBD2. V was pared by 4 bases and J by 6 bases, with 6 bases of the junction left unmatched. From germline, CDR1 is GTSNPN and CDR2 SVGIG (reference sequence). The CDR3 loop spans 13 amino acids. For the CDR3, the DNA is TGTGCCTGGAATGGGAGGGCCGTCAATGAGCAGTTCTTC. It codes for CAWNGRAVNEQFF.

This clonotype was detected a few times. V and J are TRBV4-3 and TRBJ1-6, with 7 positions matching TRBD1. The germline V gene encodes CDR1 LGHNA and CDR2 YSLEER. Trimming removed 0 bases from V and 6 bases from J; junction bases left unmatched: 2. There are 15 residues in the CDR3. The CDR3 coding sequence is TGCGCCAGCAGCCAAGAGGGACAGTTTAATTCACCCCTCCACTTT. This gives the protein CASSQEGQFNSPLHF.

The chain has TRBV7-9 and TRBJ2-3; D is possibly TRBD1 or TRBD2 (6 bases each). Germline-derived CDR1 and CDR2 are SEHNR and FQNEAQ (reference sequence). Trimming took off 5 bases at V and 3 bases at J, with 15 bases between the two ends. The CDR3 extends over 15 amino acids. CDR3 protein: CASSARGRGTDTQYF. Written as DNA, the CDR3 is TGTGCCAGCAGCGCACGGGGGCGCGGGACAGATACGCAGTATTTT.

CDR3 amino acids: CASSPRTEGGYTF. For the CDR3, the DNA is TGTGCCAGCAGTCCCCGCACCGAGGGTGGCTACACCTTC. The V and J genes are TRBV12-3 or TRBV12-4 and TRBJ1-2; D remains ambiguous. Trimming left V 5 bases short and J 7 bases short, with 14 bases between. This CDR3 spans 13 amino acids.

The table lists this clonotype with a count of one. The V call is TRBV12-3 or TRBV12-4, the J call TRBJ2-7; D perhaps matches TRBD2 (5 bases). Trimming took 6 bases from V and 3 from J, leaving 15 bases between them. The length of the CDR3 is 14 residues. In nucleotides, the CDR3 is TGTGCCAGCAGCACCGGAGGTTTTCACTACGAGCAGTACTTC. Amino acid sequence: CASSTGGFHYEQYF.

This clonotype was seen a handful of times. The CDR3, as DNA: TGTGCCAGCAGTTCACTAGCGGGGGCGGAGAATGAGCAGTTCTTC. This encodes CASSSLAGAENEQFF. V gene TRBV12-3 or TRBV12-4 combines with J gene TRBJ2-1, with 11 nucleotides matching TRBD2. The CDR3 has 15 residues. V was clipped by 4 bases and J by 7 bases; unmatched bases: 6.

CDR3 region: CASSQFPAGTSYEQYF. The CDR3 nucleotides read TGTGCCAGCTCCCAGTTCCCGGCAGGGACCTCCTACGAGCAGTACTTC. The chain combines TRBV12-3 or TRBV12-4 with TRBJ2-7; D may be TRBD1 or TRBD2 (5 bases each). V was shortened by 8 bases and J by 0 bases, with 20 bases between the two germline ends. The CDR3 is 16 residues long.

The gene calls are TRBV5-1 and TRBJ1-5; 7 bases align to TRBD1. This CDR3 has 15 residues. V was clipped by 2 bases and J by 6 bases; unmatched bases: 8. The germline CDR1 and CDR2 sequences are SGHRS and YFSETQ. CDR3 DNA sequence: TGCGCCAGCAGCTTAGGGACAGCCACTGGTCAGCCCCAGCATTTT. This sequence encodes CASSLGTATGQPQHF. Combining the CDR3 with reference TRBV5-1 and TRBJ1-5 gives the whole variable domain KAGVTQTPRYLIKTRGQQVTLSCSPISGHRSVSWYQQTPGQGLQFLFEYFSETQRNKGNFPGRFSGRQFSNSRSEMNVSTLELGDSALYLCASSLGTATGQPQHFGDGTRLSIL.

This clonotype was seen only a few times. The chain joins TRBV11-2 to TRBJ1-6; D call uncertain. Germline CDR1 SGHAT, CDR2 FQNNGV. CDR3 size: 17 residues. V dropped 1 base and J dropped 7 bases, with 17 bases sitting between them. The CDR3 loop is CASSLVLAGFSNSPLHF. The DNA for the CDR3 is TGTGCCAGCAGCTTAGTTCTGGCAGGCTTTTCGAATTCACCCCTCCACTTT. Looking up the rest from reference TRBV11-2 and TRBJ1-6 gives the full variable domain: EAGVAQSPRYKIIEKRQSVAFWCNPISGHATLYWYQQILGQGPKLLIQFQNNGVVDDSQLPKDRFSAERLKGVDSTLKIQPAKLEDSAVYLCASSLVLAGFSNSPLHFGNGTRLTVT.

This chain joins TRBV7-9 and TRBJ2-1, with 10 bases aligning to TRBD1. The length of the CDR3 is 13 residues. Unmatched junction bases numbered 7, after V lost 10 bases and J lost 7 bases. Germline loops: CDR1 SEHNR, CDR2 FQNEAQ (reference sequence). CDR3 bases: TGTGCCACCACCAGACAGGGGGCTAATGAGCAGTTCTTC. Translated, it gives CATTRQGANEQFF. The complete variable domain, with remaining parts taken from reference TRBV7-9 and TRBJ2-1, reads DTGVSQNPRHKITKRGQNVTFRCDPISEHNRLYWYRQTLGQGPEFLTYFQNEAQLEKSRLLSDRFSAERPKGSFSTLEIQRTEQGDSAMYLCATTRQGANEQFFGPGTRLTVL.

CDR3 amino acids: CSARGREAYEQYF. The DNA of the CDR3 is TGCAGTGCTAGGGGCAGGGAAGCCTACGAGCAGTACTTC. This chain connects TRBV20-1 to TRBJ2-7, with D maybe TRBD1 (5 bases). This CDR3 spans 13 amino acids. The V end was cut by 3 bases, the J end by 2 bases, with 11 bases between. Germline CDR1 reads DFQATT; CDR2 reads SNEGSKA (reference sequence).

This chain connects TRBV7-9 to TRBJ1-2; possible D gene TRBD1, 6 bases. The CDR3 length is 16 residues. V gave up 1 base and J gave up 6 bases, with 18 bases separating them. Germline loops: CDR1 SEHNR, CDR2 FQNEAQ (reference sequence). CDR3 in amino acids: CASSLGEFGTNDGYTF. The CDR3, as DNA: TGTGCCAGCAGCTTAGGGGAATTTGGGACAAACGATGGCTACACCTTC. Together with reference TRBV7-9 and TRBJ1-2, the CDR3 gives the full variable domain: DTGVSQNPRHKITKRGQNVTFRCDPISEHNRLYWYRQTLGQGPEFLTYFQNEAQLEKSRLLSDRFSAERPKGSFSTLEIQRTEQGDSAMYLCASSLGEFGTNDGYTFGSGTRLTVV.

This clonotype was picked up one time. CDR3 coding DNA: TGTGCCAGCAGCCAAGAACTAGCGCTGACCTACGAGCAGTACTTC. Amino acid sequence: CASSQELALTYEQYF. The gene calls are TRBV4-2 and TRBJ2-7; 7 bases agree with TRBD2. Germline CDR1 reads LGHNA; CDR2 reads YNFKEQ. V trimming: 0 bases; J trimming: 2 bases; junction bases outside the gene matches: 4. This CDR3 region has 15 residues.

The V gene is TRBV5-1, the J gene TRBJ2-7; 9 nucleotides line up with TRBD1. Germline V lookup: CDR1 SGHRS, CDR2 YFSETQ. The V gene end was trimmed by 0 bases and the J gene end by 6 bases; junction bases not matched to a gene: 7. The CDR3 is 15 residues long. The CDR3 protein is CASSLGGQGGGEQYF. The CDR3 DNA follows: TGCGCCAGCAGCTTGGGGGGACAGGGAGGAGGCGAGCAGTACTTC.

The chain employs TRBV7-8 and TRBJ2-2, with unresolved D. The germline gives CDR1 SGHVS, CDR2 FQNEAQ. The V end was cut by 0 bases, the J end by 5 bases, with 7 bases between. The CDR3 has 14 amino acids. In DNA, the CDR3 is TGTGCCAGCAGCTTAGCTGGGCGAACCGGGGAGCTGTTTTTT. Protein: CASSLAGRTGELFF.

This clonotype was seen more than once but under ten times. This sequence joins TRBV6-1 and TRBJ1-1; D not certain. The CDR3 has 14 residues. Germline V lookup: CDR1 MNHNS, CDR2 SASEGT. V was shortened by 2 bases and J by 1 base, with 8 bases between the two germline ends. The CDR3 protein is CASSERKWNTEAFF. As DNA, the CDR3 is TGTGCCAGCAGTGAAAGGAAATGGAACACTGAAGCTTTCTTT.

The table lists this clonotype with a few counts. Here the CDR3 reads CATSDKGRLAGSRDEQFF. The CDR3 bases are TGTGCCACCAGTGATAAGGGGAGGCTAGCGGGTAGCAGGGATGAGCAGTTCTTC. The chain links TRBV24-1 to TRBJ2-1; 8 bases fit TRBD2. The CDR3 loop spans 18 amino acids. V shed 3 bases and J 8 bases; nucleotides not matched to a gene: 17. Looked up from germline, CDR1 is KGHDR and CDR2 is SFDVKD.

This clonotype was detected only a few times. The chain joins TRBV5-1 to TRBJ2-7, with D tentatively TRBD2 (6 bases). The germline V gene encodes CDR1 SGHRS and CDR2 YFSETQ. The CDR3 spans 16 residues. The germline V and J ends were trimmed by 4 bases and 0 bases, with 17 bases remaining between them. CDR3 bases: TGCGCCAGCAGCGCGGGACCACATATTAACTCCTACGAGCAGTACTTC. As protein: CASSAGPHINSYEQYF. Filled out from reference TRBV5-1 and TRBJ2-7, the complete variable domain reads KAGVTQTPRYLIKTRGQQVTLSCSPISGHRSVSWYQQTPGQGLQFLFEYFSETQRNKGNFPGRFSGRQFSNSRSEMNVSTLELGDSALYLCASSAGPHINSYEQYFGPGTRLTVT.

Only a few counts were recorded for this clonotype. The chain links TRBV20-1 to TRBJ1-1; D remains unclear. Germline CDR1 is DFQATT and CDR2 is SNEGSKA (reference sequence). The germline V and J ends were trimmed by 0 bases and 1 base, with 12 bases remaining between them. This CDR3 comprises 15 residues. CDR3 residues: CSARDLVLSNTEAFF. For the CDR3, the DNA is TGCAGTGCTAGAGATTTGGTTCTATCGAACACTGAAGCTTTCTTT.

This clonotype was counted only a few times. The chain employs TRBV5-1 and TRBJ1-1; a weak D match, TRBD1 (6 bases). The germline V gene has CDR1 SGHRS and CDR2 YFSETQ. This CDR3 spans 15 amino acids. Trimming removed 6 bases from V and 3 bases from J, with 18 bases in between. CDR3 in amino acids: CASNPSAGADTEAFF. DNA of the CDR3: TGCGCCAGCAACCCTTCAGCAGGGGCGGACACTGAAGCTTTCTTT.

V is TRBV29-1 and J is TRBJ2-7; 9 bases fit TRBD1. V was clipped by 6 bases and J by 3 bases; unmatched bases: 6. The germline V gene encodes CDR1 SQVTM and CDR2 ANQGSEA. This CDR3 region has 13 residues. The CDR3 is CSVGTGRDYEQYF. The CDR3 DNA reads TGCAGCGTCGGGACAGGGAGGGACTACGAGCAGTACTTC.

This clonotype has just a few counts. The chain is built from TRBV7-9 and TRBJ1-2, with 8 positions matching TRBD1. Germline V gene sequence: CDR1 SEHNR, CDR2 FQNEAQ (reference sequence). The CDR3 contains 15 residues. With 0 bases clipped from V and 6 bases from J, the junction kept 6 bases outside the gene matches. The CDR3 protein is CASSLAYPGGHGYTF. The CDR3 DNA sequence: TGTGCCAGCAGCTTAGCTTACCCAGGGGGCCATGGCTACACCTTC.

This clonotype was detected a few times. V is TRBV20-1 and J is TRBJ2-3; D might be TRBD1 (6 bases). The CDR3 loop spans 16 amino acids. With 1 base removed from V and 0 bases from J, the gap between germline ends came to 14 bases. Germline CDR1 DFQATT, CDR2 SNEGSKA (reference sequence). The CDR3 DNA follows: TGCAGTGCTAGAGCCCTAATTAGGGGGAGCACAGATACGCAGTATTTT. Translation gives CSARALIRGSTDTQYF.

This clonotype turned up a few times. The J gene is TRBJ1-2, the V gene TRBV12-3 or TRBV12-4; 11 nucleotides match TRBD1. With V trimmed by 2 bases and J by 4 bases, 6 bases remained unmatched. CDR3 length equals 16 residues. This CDR3 reads CASSLKGTGGIYGYTF. In DNA, the CDR3 is TGTGCCAGCAGTTTAAAGGGGACAGGGGGGATCTATGGCTACACCTTC.

This sequence joins TRBV30 and TRBJ2-7; 9 bases match TRBD1. Germline V gene data show CDR1 as GTSNPN and CDR2 as SVGIG (reference sequence). V lost 5 bases to trimming and J lost 3 bases; unmatched junction nucleotides: 8. The CDR3 extends over 14 amino acids. The CDR3 DNA sequence: TGTGCCTGGCATACCGGGACAGGGTACTACGAGCAGTACTTC. Translating it yields CAWHTGTGYYEQYF.

This clonotype was picked up a small number of times. The gene calls are TRBV12-3 or TRBV12-4 and TRBJ1-1; no clear D. V lost 6 bases and J lost 5, with 7 bases in between. This CDR3 contains 11 residues. The DNA of the CDR3 is TGTGCCAGCAGGTCCGGGACTGAAGCTTTCTTT. Protein product: CASRSGTEAFF.

This clonotype has a handful of counts. The rearrangement links TRBV4-2 to TRBJ2-1, with 13 bases matching TRBD2. Germline CDR1 is LGHNA and CDR2 is YNFKEQ. CDR3 length equals 19 residues. V was clipped by 1 base and J by 7 bases; unmatched bases: 13. CDR3 region: CASSQGPAIGTSGINEQFF. In nucleotides, the CDR3 is TGTGCCAGCAGCCAAGGGCCAGCGATCGGGACTAGCGGGATTAATGAGCAGTTCTTC.

The rearrangement uses TRBV11-3 and TRBJ2-3; 9 bases map to TRBD1. Germline-derived CDR1 and CDR2 are SGHNT and YENEEA. J lost 2 bases, V lost 4 bases, and 4 bases had no gene match. CDR3 length: 15 residues. CDR3 DNA: TGTGCCAGCAGCTCGGGACAGGGTAACACAGATACGCAGTATTTT. It codes for CASSSGQGNTDTQYF. The complete variable domain, with remaining parts taken from reference TRBV11-3 and TRBJ2-3, reads EAGVVQSPRYKIIEKKQPVAFWCNPISGHNTLYWYLQNLGQGPELLIRYENEEAVDDSQLPKDRFSAERLKGVDSTLKIQPAELGDSAVYLCASSSGQGNTDTQYFGPGTRLTVL.